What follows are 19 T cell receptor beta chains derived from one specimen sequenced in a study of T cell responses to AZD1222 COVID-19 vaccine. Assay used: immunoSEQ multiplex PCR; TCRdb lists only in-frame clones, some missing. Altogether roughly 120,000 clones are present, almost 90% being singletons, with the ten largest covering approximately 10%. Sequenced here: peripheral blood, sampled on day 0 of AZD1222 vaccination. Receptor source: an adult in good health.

CDR3 coding DNA: TGTGCCACCTCGGCTCCGGGACAGGGGGCCACTGAAGCTTTCTTT. Encoded protein: CATSAPGQGATEAFF. This chain connects TRBV6-5 to TRBJ1-1; 12 nucleotides line up with TRBD1. CDR3 size: 15 residues. V lost 10 bases and J lost 4; bases outside the gene matches: 10. Looked up from germline, CDR1 is MNHEY and CDR2 is SVGAGI.

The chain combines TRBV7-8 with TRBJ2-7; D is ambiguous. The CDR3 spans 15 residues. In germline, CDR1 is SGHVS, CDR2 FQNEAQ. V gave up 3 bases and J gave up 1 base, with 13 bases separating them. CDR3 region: CASSLENSASYEQYF. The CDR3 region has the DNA TGTGCCAGCAGCTTGGAGAACTCGGCATCCTACGAGCAGTACTTC.

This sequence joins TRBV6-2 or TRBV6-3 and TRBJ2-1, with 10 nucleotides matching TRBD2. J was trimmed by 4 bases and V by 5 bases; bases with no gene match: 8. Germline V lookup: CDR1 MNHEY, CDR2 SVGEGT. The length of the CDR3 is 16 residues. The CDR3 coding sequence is TGTGCCAGCAGTACCCGGCTAGCGGGAGATTACAATGAGCAGTTCTTC. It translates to CASSTRLAGDYNEQFF.

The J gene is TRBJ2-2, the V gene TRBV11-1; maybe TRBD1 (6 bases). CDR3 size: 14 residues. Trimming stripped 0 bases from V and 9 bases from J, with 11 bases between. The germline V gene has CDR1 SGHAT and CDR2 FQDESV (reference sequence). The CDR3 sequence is CASSLARGVRELFF. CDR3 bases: TGTGCCAGCAGCTTAGCCAGGGGAGTCAGGGAGCTGTTTTTT.

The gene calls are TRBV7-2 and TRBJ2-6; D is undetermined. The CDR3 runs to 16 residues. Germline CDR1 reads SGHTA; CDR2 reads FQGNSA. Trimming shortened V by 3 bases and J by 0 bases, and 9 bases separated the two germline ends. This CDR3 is CASSFQSNSGANVLTF. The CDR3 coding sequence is TGTGCCAGCAGCTTCCAGTCAAACTCTGGGGCCAACGTCCTGACTTTC.

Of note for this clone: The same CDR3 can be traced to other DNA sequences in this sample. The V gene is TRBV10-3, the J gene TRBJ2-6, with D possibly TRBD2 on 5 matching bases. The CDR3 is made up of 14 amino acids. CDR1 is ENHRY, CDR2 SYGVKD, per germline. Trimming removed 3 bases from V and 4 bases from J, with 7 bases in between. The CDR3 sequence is CAISDGSGANVLTF. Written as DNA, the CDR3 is TGTGCCATCAGTGATGGGAGCGGGGCCAACGTCCTGACTTTC.

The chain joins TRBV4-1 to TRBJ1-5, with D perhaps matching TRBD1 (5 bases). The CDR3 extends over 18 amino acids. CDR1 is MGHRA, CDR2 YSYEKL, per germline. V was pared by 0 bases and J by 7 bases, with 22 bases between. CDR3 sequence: CASSQDPTSGGYRQPQHF. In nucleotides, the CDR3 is TGCGCCAGCAGCCAAGATCCCACCTCGGGGGGGTATAGACAGCCCCAGCATTTT.

The CDR3 loop is CASSFNQGIANTEAFF. Here the CDR3 DNA reads TGTGCCAGCAGCTTTAACCAGGGGATTGCGAACACTGAAGCTTTCTTT. The chain uses TRBV5-8 and TRBJ1-1; TRBD1 is a possible D gene (6 bases). V was shortened by 2 bases and J by 1 base, with 15 bases between the two germline ends. CDR1 is SGHTS, CDR2 YDEGEE, per germline. The CDR3 is 16 residues long. The variable domain in full, completed from reference TRBV5-8 and TRBJ1-1, reads EAGVTQSPTHLIKTRGQQATLRCSPISGHTSVYWYQQALGLGLQFLLWYDEGEERNRGNFPPRFSGRQFPNYSSELNVNALELEDSALYLCASSFNQGIANTEAFFGQGTRLTVV.

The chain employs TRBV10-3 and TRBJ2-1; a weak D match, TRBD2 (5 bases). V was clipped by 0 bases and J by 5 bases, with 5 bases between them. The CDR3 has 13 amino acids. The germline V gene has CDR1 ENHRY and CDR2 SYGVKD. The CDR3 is CAISESGDNEQFF. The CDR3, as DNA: TGTGCCATCAGTGAGTCCGGGGACAATGAGCAGTTCTTC.

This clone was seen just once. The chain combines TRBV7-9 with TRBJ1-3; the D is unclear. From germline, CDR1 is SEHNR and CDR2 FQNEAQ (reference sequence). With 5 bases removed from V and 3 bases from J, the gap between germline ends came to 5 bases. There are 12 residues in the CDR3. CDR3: CASSPYGNTIYF. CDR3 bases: TGTGCCAGCAGCCCCTATGGAAACACCATATATTTT.

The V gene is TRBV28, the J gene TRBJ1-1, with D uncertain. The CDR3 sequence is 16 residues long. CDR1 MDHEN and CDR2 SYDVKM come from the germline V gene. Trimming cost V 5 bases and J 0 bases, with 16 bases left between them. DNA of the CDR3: TGTGCCAGCAGTGGGATTTCGCACGGGATGAACACTGAAGCTTTCTTT. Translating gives CASSGISHGMNTEAFF.

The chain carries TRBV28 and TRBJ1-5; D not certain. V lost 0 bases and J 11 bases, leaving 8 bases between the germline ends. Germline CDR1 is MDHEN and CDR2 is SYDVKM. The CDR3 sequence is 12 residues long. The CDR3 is CASSLWISTQHF. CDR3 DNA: TGTGCCAGCAGTTTATGGATCTCGACCCAGCATTTT. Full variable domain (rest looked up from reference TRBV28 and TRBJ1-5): DVKVTQSSRYLVKRTGEKVFLECVQDMDHENMFWYRQDPGLGLRLIYFSYDVKMKEKGDIPEGYSVSREKKERFSLILESASTNQTSMYLCASSLWISTQHFGDGTRLSIL.

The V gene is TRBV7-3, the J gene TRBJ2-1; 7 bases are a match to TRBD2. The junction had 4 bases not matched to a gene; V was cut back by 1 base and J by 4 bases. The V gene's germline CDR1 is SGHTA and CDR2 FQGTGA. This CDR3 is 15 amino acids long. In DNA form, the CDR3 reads TGTGCCAGCAGCTTAATCGGCGGGGGATACAATGAGCAGTTCTTC. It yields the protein CASSLIGGGYNEQFF.

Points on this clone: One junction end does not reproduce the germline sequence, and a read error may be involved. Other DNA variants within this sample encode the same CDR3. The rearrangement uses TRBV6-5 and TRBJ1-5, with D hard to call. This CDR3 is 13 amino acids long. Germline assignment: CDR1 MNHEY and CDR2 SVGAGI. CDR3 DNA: TGTGCTAGCAGCTTCCATGACAATCAGCCCCAGCATTTT. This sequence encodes CASSFHDNQPQHF.

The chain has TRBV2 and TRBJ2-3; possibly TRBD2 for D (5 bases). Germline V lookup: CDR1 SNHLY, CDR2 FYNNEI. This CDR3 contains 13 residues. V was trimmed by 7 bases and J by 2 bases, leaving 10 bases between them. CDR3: CASKSDYTDTQYF. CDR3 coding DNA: TGTGCCAGCAAGAGCGACTACACAGATACGCAGTATTTT.

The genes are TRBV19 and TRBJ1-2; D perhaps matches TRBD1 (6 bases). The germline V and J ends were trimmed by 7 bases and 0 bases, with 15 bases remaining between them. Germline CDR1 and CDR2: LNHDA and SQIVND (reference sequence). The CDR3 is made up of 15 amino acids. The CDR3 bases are TGTGCCAGTAAGGACAGCGAAACTGCTAACTATGGCTACACCTTC. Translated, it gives CASKDSETANYGYTF.

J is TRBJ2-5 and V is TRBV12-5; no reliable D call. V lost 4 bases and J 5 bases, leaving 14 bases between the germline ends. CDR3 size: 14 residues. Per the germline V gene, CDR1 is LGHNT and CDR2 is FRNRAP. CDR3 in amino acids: CASGSPFSGETQYF. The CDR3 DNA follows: TGTGCTAGTGGTTCCCCCTTCAGTGGGGAGACCCAGTACTTC.

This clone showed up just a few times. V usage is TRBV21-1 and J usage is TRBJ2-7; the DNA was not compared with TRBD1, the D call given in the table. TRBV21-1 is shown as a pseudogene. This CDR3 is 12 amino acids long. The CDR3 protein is CASSKAPYEQYF. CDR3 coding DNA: TGTGCCAGCAGCAAAGCTCCATACGAGCAGTACTTC.

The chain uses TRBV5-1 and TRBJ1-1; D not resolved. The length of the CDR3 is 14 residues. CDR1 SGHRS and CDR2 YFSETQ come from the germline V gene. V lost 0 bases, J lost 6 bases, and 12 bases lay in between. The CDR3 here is CASSLGSVTAEAFF. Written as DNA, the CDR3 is TGCGCCAGCAGCTTGGGTTCGGTAACCGCTGAAGCTTTCTTT.